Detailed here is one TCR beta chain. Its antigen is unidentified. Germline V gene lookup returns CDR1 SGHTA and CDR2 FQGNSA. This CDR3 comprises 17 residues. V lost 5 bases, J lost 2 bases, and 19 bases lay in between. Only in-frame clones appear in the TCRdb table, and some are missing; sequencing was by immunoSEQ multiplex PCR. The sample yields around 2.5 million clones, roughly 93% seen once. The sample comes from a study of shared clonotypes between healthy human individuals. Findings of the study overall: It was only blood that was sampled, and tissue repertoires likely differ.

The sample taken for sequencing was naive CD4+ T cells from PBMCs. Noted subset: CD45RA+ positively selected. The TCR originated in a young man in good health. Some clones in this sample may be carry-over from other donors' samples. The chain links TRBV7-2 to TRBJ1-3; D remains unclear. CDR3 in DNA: TGTGCCAGCAGCCCCCCGATCGGTATGTCCGCTGGAAACACCATATATTTT. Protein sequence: CASSPPIGMSAGNTIYF. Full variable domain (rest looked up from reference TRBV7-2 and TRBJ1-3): GAGVSQSPSNKVTEKGKDVELRCDPISGHTALYWYRQSLGQGLEFLIYFQGNSAPDKSGLPSDRFSAERTGGSVSTLTIQRTQQEDSAVYLCASSPPIGMSAGNTIYFGEGSWLTVV.